This T cell receptor beta chain was found in a study of T cell changes during pregnancy in multiple sclerosis (dated 2019 in TCRdb). Notes on the research overall: The study examined how the T cell repertoire changed over the course of pregnancy in women with multiple sclerosis.

For this clone: Its recognized antigen is unknown. No clone much larger than this one lies a single base away; base qualities are absent.

A distance of 11 bases separates the germline ends of V and J, which lose 4 bases and 5 bases respectively. Based on the germline V gene, the CDR1 and CDR2 sequences are MDHEN and SYDVKM. The CDR3, from cysteine to phenylalanine, totals 13 residues. Only the CDR3 portion is preserved as DNA: 39 bases, with reading frame beginning at the first base. The library was generated by the immunoSEQ multiplex PCR assay. TCRdb mirrors the immuneACCESS table, restricted to in-frame sequences. Some clones are absent from its copies; in checked studies, under half trace to an unresolved V gene, and the reason for the others is unknown. This sample lists around 68,000 clones; 91% were detected once. 2.2% of the sample is taken by the ten largest.

The sequence is built from TRBV28 and TRBJ1-1; TRBD1 is a weak D gene call, 6 bases matching. This clonotype was sampled from a female donor in good health, enrolled as a control in a pregnancy study. Sequences were derived from peripheral blood, sampled in the third trimester of pregnancy. The DNA reads as follows: TGTGCCAGCAGTTCGTACAGGGAGACTGAAGCTTTCTTT. Its translation reads: CASSSYRETEAFF.